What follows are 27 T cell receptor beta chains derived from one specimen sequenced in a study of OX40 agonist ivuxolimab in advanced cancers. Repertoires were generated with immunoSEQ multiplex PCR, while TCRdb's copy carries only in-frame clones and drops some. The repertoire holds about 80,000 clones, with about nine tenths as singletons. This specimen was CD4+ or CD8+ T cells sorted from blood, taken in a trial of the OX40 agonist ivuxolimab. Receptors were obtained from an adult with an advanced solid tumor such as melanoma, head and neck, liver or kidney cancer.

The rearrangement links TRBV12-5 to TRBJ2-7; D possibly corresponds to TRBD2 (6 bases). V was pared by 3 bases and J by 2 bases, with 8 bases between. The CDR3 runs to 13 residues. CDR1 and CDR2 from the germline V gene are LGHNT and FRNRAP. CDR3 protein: CASGFRLAYEQYF. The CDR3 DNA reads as TGTGCTAGTGGTTTCCGACTAGCCTACGAGCAGTACTTC.

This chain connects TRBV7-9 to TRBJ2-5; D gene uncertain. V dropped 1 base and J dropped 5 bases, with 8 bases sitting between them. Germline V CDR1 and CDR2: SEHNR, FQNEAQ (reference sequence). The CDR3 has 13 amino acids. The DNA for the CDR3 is TGTGCCAGCAGCTTAGGATTTTCGGAGACCCAGTACTTC. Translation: CASSLGFSETQYF.

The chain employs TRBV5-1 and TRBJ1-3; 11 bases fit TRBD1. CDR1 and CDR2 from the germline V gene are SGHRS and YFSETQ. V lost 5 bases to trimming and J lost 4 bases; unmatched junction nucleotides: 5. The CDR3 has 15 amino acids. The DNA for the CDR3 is TGCGCCAGCAGTCTGGACAGGGGGCAAGGAAACACCATATATTTT. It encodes CASSLDRGQGNTIYF.

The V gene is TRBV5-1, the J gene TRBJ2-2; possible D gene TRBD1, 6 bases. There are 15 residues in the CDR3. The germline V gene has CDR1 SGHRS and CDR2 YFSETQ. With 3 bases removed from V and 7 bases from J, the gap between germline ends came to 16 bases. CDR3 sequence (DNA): TGCGCCAGCAGCTCAACAGGGATTTACGGCGGGGAGCTGTTTTTT. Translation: CASSSTGIYGGELFF. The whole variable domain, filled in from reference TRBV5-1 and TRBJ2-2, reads KAGVTQTPRYLIKTRGQQVTLSCSPISGHRSVSWYQQTPGQGLQFLFEYFSETQRNKGNFPGRFSGRQFSNSRSEMNVSTLELGDSALYLCASSSTGIYGGELFFGEGSRLTVL.

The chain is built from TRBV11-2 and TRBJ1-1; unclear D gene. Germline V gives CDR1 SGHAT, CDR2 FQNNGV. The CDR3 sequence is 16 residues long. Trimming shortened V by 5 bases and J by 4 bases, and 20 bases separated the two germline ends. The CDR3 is CASSLGRAIWFTEAFF. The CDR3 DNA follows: TGTGCCAGCAGCCTCGGGAGGGCCATTTGGTTCACTGAAGCTTTCTTT.

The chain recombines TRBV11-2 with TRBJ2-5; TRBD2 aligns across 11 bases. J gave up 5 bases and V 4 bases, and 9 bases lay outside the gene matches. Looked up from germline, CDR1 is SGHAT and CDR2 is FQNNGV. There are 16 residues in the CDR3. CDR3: CASSSGLAGGTETQYF. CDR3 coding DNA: TGTGCCAGCAGCTCAGGACTAGCGGGCGGTACGGAGACCCAGTACTTC.

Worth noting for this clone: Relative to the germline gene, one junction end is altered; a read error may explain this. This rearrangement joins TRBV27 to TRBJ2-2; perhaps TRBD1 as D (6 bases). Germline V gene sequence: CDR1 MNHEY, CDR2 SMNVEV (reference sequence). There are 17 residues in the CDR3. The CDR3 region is CASSLDRPRANTGKLFF. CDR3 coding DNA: TGTGCCAGCAGTTTGGACAGACCTCGCGCGAACACCGGGAAGCTGTTTTTT.

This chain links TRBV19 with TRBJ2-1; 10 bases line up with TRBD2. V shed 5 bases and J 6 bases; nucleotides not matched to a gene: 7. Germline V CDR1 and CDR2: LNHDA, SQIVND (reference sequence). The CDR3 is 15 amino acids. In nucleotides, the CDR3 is TGTGCCAGTAGTCCCGGGGCTAGCGGGAGCAATGAGCAGTTCTTC. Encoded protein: CASSPGASGSNEQFF.

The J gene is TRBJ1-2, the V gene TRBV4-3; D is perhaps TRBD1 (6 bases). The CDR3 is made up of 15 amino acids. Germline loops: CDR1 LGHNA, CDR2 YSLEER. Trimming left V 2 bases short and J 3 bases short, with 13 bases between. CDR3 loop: CASSQRTEGDYGYTF. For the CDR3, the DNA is TGCGCCAGCAGCCAACGGACAGAGGGAGACTATGGCTACACCTTC.

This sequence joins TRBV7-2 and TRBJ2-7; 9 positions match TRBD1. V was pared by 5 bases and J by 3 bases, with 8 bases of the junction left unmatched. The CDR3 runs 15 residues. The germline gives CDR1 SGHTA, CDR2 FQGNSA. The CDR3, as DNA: TGTGCCAGCAGCCTCACCGGGACAGGGAGCTACGAGCAGTACTTC. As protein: CASSLTGTGSYEQYF. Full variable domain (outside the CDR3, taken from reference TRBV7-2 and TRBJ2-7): GAGVSQSPSNKVTEKGKDVELRCDPISGHTALYWYRQSLGQGLEFLIYFQGNSAPDKSGLPSDRFSAERTGGSVSTLTIQRTQQEDSAVYLCASSLTGTGSYEQYFGPGTRLTVT.

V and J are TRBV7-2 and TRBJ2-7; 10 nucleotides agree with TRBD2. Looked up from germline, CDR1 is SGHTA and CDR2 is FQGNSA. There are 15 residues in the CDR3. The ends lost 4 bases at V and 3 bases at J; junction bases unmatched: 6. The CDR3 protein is CASSSSGTSDYEQYF. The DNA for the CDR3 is TGTGCCAGCAGCTCGTCCGGGACTAGCGACTACGAGCAGTACTTC.

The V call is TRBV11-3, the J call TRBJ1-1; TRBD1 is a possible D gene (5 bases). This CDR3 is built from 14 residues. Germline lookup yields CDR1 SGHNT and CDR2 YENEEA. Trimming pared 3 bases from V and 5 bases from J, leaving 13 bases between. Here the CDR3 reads CASSLGTRWTEAFF. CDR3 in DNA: TGTGCCAGCAGCTTGGGGACGCGATGGACTGAAGCTTTCTTT.

The CDR3 DNA follows: TGTGCCAGCAGCTTCCGGGACAGGGGGCGAATGAACACTGAAGCTTTCTTT. Its protein product is CASSFRDRGRMNTEAFF. The chain is built from TRBV7-6 and TRBJ1-1; 12 positions agree with TRBD1. Germline V lookup: CDR1 SGHVS, CDR2 FNYEAQ. The CDR3 is 17 amino acids. V was pared by 3 bases and J by 0 bases, with 5 bases of the junction left unmatched.

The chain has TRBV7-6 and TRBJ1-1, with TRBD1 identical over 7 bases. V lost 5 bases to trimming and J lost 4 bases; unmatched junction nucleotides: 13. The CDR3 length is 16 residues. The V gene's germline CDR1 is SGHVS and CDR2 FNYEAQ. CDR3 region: CASSLNPSGGLTEAFF. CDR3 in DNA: TGTGCCAGCAGCCTTAACCCTTCAGGGGGTCTCACTGAAGCTTTCTTT.

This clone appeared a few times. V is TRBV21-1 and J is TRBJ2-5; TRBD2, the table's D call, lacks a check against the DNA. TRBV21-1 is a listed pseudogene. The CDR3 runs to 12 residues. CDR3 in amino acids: CAKSRGKETQYF. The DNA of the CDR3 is TGTGCCAAAAGTCGGGGTAAAGAGACCCAGTACTTC.

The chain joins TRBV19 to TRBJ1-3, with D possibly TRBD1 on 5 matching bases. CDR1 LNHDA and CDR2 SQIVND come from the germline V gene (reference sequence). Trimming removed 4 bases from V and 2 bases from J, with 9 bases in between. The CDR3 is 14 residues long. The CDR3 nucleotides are TGTGCCAGTAGTAGTGGGACGGCTGGAAACACCATATATTTT. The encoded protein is CASSSGTAGNTIYF.

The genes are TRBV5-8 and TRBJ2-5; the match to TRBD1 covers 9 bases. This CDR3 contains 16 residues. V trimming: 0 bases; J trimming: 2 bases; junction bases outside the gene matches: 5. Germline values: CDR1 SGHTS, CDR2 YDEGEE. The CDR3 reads CASSLGGQGQQETQYF. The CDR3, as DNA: TGTGCCAGCAGCTTGGGGGGACAGGGCCAACAAGAGACCCAGTACTTC.

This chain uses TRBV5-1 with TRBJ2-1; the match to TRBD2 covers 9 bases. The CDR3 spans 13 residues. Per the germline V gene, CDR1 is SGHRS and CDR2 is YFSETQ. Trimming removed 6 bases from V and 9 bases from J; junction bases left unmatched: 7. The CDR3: CASNGGRAFEQFF. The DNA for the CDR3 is TGCGCCAGCAACGGCGGGAGGGCCTTTGAGCAGTTCTTC.

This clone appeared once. The CDR3 nucleotides are TGTGCCAGCAGCCTAAATAGCGGGACAAACATTCAGTACTTC. This translates into CASSLNSGTNIQYF. This chain connects TRBV7-3 to TRBJ2-4; 8 bases map to TRBD2. This CDR3 has 14 amino acids. V lost 5 bases, J lost 6 bases, and 6 bases stayed unmatched. Germline V lookup: CDR1 SGHTA, CDR2 FQGTGA.

The CDR3 here is CASSPLSGLLSYTF. The CDR3, as DNA: TGTGCCAGCAGCCCACTTTCGGGCTTATTAAGCTACACCTTC. The chain recombines TRBV28 with TRBJ1-2; D gene ambiguous. Germline V gives CDR1 MDHEN, CDR2 SYDVKM. Deletions cut 6 bases from V and 9 bases from J, with 20 bases between. This CDR3 has 14 amino acids.

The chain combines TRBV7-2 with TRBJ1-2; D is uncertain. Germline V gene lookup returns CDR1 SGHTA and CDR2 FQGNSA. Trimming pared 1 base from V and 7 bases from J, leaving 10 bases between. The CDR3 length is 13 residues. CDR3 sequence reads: CASSLDGVIGYTF. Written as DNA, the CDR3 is TGTGCCAGCAGCTTAGATGGGGTAATTGGCTACACCTTC.

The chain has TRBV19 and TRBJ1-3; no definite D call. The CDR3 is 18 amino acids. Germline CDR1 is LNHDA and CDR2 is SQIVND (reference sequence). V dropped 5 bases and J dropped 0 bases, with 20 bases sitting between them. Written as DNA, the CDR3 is TGTGCCAGTAGTCCCCCCCAGATGGTACCCAGCTCTGGAAACACCATATATTTT. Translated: CASSPPQMVPSSGNTIYF.

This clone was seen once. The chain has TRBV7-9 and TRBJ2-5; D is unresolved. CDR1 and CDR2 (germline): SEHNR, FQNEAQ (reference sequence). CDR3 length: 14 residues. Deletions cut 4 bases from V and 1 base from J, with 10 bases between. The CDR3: CASSSPLIQETQYF. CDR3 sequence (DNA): TGTGCCAGCAGCTCCCCCCTAATCCAAGAGACCCAGTACTTC.

The CDR3 nucleotides are TGTGCCAGCAGTGCTATAACTAGCGACAATGAGCAGTTCTTC. Residues: CASSAITSDNEQFF. This chain uses TRBV2 with TRBJ2-1; 7 nucleotides match TRBD2. This CDR3 comprises 14 residues. The V gene end was trimmed by 4 bases and the J gene end by 5 bases; junction bases not matched to a gene: 5. CDR1 SNHLY and CDR2 FYNNEI come from the germline V gene.

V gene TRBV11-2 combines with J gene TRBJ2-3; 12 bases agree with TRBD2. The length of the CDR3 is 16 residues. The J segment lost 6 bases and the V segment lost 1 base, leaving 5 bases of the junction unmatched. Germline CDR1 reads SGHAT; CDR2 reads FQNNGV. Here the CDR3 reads CASSLGLAGGLDTQYF. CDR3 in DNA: TGTGCCAGCAGCTTAGGTCTAGCGGGAGGGTTGGATACGCAGTATTTT.

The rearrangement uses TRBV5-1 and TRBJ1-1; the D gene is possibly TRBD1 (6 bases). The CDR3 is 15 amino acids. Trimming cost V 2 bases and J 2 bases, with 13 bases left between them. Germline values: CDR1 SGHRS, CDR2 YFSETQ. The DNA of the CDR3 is TGCGCCAGCAGCTTAATAGGACAGATAAACACTGAAGCTTTCTTT. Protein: CASSLIGQINTEAFF.

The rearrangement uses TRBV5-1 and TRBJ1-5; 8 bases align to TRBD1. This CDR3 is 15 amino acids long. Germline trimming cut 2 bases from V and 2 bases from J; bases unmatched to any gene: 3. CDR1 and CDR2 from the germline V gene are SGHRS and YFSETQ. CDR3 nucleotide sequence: TGCGCCAGCAGCTTACAGGGGGGAGGCAATCAGCCCCAGCATTTT. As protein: CASSLQGGGNQPQHF.